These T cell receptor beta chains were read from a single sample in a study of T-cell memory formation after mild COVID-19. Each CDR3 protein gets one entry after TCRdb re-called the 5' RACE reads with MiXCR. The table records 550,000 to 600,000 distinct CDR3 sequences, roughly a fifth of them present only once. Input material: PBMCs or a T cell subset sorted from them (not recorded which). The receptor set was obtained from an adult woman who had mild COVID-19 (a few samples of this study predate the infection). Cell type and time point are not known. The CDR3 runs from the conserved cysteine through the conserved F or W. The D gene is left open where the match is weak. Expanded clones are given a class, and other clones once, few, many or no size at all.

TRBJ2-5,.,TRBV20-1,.,CSARDLRTQETQYF,TGCAGTGCTAGAGATTTACGGACCCAAGAGACCCAGTACTTC
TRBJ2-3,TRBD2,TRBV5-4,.,CASSHLGLAGVTDTQYF,TGTGCCAGCAGCCACTTGGGACTAGCGGGAGTGACAGATACGCAGTATTTT
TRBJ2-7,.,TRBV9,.,CASSAPIWGEQYF,TGTGCCAGCAGCGCTCCCATTTGGGGGGAGCAGTACTTC
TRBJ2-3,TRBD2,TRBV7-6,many,CASSLESGGGTDTQYF,TGTGCCAGCAGCTTAGAGTCGGGGGGAGGAACAGATACGCAGTATTTT
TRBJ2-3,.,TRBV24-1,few,CATSDWVGSSTDTQYF,TGTGCCACCAGTGATTGGGTCGGATCTAGCACAGATACGCAGTATTTT
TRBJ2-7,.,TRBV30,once,CASTGPASYEQYF,TGTGCCTCTACAGGGCCCGCTTCCTACGAGCAGTACTTC
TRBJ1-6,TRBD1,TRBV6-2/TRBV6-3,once,CASNRQGRTYSPLHF,TGTGCCAGCAACCGACAGGGGAGAACTTATTCACCCCTCCACTTT
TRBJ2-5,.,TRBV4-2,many,CASSQVVAQETQYF,TGTGCCAGCAGCCAAGTCGTAGCTCAAGAGACCCAGTACTTC
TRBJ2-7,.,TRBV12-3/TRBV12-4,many,CASSLRAAYEQYF,TGTGCCAGCAGTTTGCGAGCTGCCTACGAGCAGTACTTC
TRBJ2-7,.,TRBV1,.,CTSSQTREEGHEQYF,TGCACCAGCAGCCAAACCCGGGAGGAGGGCCACGAGCAGTACTTC
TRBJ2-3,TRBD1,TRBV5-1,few,CASSLVGGLDTDTQYF,TGCGCCAGCAGCTTGGTAGGGGGCCTCGACACAGATACGCAGTATTTT
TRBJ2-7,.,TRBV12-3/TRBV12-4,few,CASSSGGVDRYEQYF,TGTGCCAGCAGTTCGGGGGGCGTGGACCGCTACGAGCAGTACTTC
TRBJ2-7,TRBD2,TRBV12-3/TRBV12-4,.,CASAASGRGEQYF,TGTGCCAGCGCTGCCAGCGGGAGAGGGGAGCAGTACTTC
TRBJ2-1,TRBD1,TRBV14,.,CASSPGDRYNEQFF,TGTGCCAGCAGCCCTGGGGACAGATACAATGAGCAGTTCTTC
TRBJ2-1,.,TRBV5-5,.,CASSLDTLSYNEQFF,TGTGCCAGCAGCCTCGATACCCTTTCCTACAATGAGCAGTTCTTC
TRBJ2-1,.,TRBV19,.,CASIASSAPSYNEQFF,TGTGCCAGTATCGCTAGCAGTGCCCCTTCCTACAATGAGCAGTTCTTC
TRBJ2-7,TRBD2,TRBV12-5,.,CASGFETSGYEQYF,TGTGCTAGTGGTTTCGAGACTAGCGGCTACGAGCAGTACTTC
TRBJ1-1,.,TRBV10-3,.,CAISAVGGKGTEAFF,TGTGCCATCAGTGCGGTGGGGGGAAAGGGCACTGAAGCTTTCTTT
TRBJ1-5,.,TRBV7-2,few,CASSSLLQPQHF,TGTGCCAGCAGCTCATTACTTCAGCCCCAGCATTTT
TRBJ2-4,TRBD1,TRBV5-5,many,CASSPTGTENIQYF,TGTGCCAGCAGTCCCACCGGGACAGAAAACATTCAGTACTTC
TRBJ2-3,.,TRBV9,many,CASSLTTYSSTDTQYF,TGTGCCAGCAGCCTTACGACCTATTCTAGCACAGATACGCAGTATTTT
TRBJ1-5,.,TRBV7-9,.,CASSVTGYGQPQHF,TGTGCCAGCAGCGTTACAGGGTATGGACAGCCCCAGCATTTT
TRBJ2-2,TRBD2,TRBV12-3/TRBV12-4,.,CASSSRRGLAGVPKKTGELFF,TGTGCCAGCAGTTCCCGGAGAGGACTAGCGGGGGTCCCAAAAAAGACCGGGGAGCTGTTTTTT
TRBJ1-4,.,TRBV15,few,CATSRDAGEKLFF,TGTGCCACCAGCAGAGATGCGGGGGAAAAACTGTTTTTT
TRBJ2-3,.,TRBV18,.,CASSPQGTGTSTDTQYF,TGTGCCAGCTCACCACAGGGGACCGGGACTAGCACAGATACGCAGTATTTT
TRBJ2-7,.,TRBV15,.,CATSRERFPYEQYF,TGTGCCACCAGCAGAGAGCGATTTCCCTACGAGCAGTACTTC
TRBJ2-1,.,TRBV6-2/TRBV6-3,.,CASSYGAGRHNEQFF,TGTGCCAGCAGTTACGGGGCGGGAAGGCACAATGAGCAGTTCTTC
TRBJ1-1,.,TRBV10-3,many,CAISDGRGDTEAFF,TGTGCCATCAGTGATGGCAGGGGAGACACTGAAGCTTTCTTT
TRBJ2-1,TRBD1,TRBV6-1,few,CASSEGTGSYNEQFF,TGTGCCAGCAGTGAAGGGACAGGGTCGTACAATGAGCAGTTCTTC
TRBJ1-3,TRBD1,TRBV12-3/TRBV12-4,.,CASRKPGQGFGNTIYF,TGTGCCAGCAGAAAACCGGGACAGGGGTTTGGAAACACCATATATTTT
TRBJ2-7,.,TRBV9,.,CASSYTGVSGYEQYF,TGTGCCAGCAGCTATACAGGGGTTAGCGGATACGAGCAGTACTTC
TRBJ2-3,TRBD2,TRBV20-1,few,CSARTSGDPTDTQYF,TGCAGTGCCCGGACTAGCGGGGATCCCACAGATACGCAGTATTTT
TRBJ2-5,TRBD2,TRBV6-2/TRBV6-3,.,CASSLPVAGRGETQYF,TGTGCCAGCAGTCTCCCTGTAGCGGGGAGGGGAGAGACCCAGTACTTC
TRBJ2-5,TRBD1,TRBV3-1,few,CASTSLGQAQETQYF,TGTGCCAGCACCAGCTTGGGACAGGCGCAAGAGACCCAGTACTTC
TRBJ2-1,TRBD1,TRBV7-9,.,CASSSWTGFDNEQFF,TGTGCCAGCAGTTCTTGGACAGGGTTTGACAATGAGCAGTTCTTC
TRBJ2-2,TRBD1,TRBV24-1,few,CATSDSTGTGNTGELFF,TGTGCCACCAGTGATTCGACCGGGACAGGGAACACCGGGGAGCTGTTTTTT
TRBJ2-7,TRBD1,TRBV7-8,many,CASSSGQGGEQYF,TGTGCCAGCAGCTCGGGACAGGGAGGCGAGCAGTACTTC
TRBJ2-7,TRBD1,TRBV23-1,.,CASPSKGQISYEQYF,TGCGCCAGCCCCTCAAAGGGACAGATCTCCTACGAGCAGTACTTC
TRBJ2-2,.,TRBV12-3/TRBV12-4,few,CASSPRFTGELFF,TGTGCCAGCAGCCCCAGGTTCACCGGGGAGCTGTTTTTT
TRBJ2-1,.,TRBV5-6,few,CASSLARAGMGDEQFF,TGTGCCAGCAGCTTGGCGCGGGCAGGTATGGGTGATGAGCAGTTCTTC
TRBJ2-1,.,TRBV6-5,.,CASRRLGMEQFF,TGTGCCAGCAGGCGACTCGGGATGGAGCAGTTCTTC
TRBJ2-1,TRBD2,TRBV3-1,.,CASSQDLTSGSRGQFF,TGTGCCAGCAGCCAAGATTTGACTAGCGGGAGTAGGGGGCAGTTCTTC
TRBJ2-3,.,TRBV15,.,CATSREVGSYTDTQYF,TGTGCCACCAGCAGAGAAGTAGGGAGCTACACAGATACGCAGTATTTT
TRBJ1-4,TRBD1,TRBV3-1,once,CASSQDLIQGSNEKLFF,TGTGCCAGCAGCCAGGACCTAATACAGGGGTCTAATGAAAAACTGTTTTTT
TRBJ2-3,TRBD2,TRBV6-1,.,CASSGPGLAGARTDTQYF,TGTGCCAGCAGTGGACCGGGACTAGCGGGGGCCAGAACAGATACGCAGTATTTT
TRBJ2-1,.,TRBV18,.,CASSPLAGARVYNEQFF,TGTGCCAGCTCACCACTCGCCGGGGCCCGGGTGTACAATGAGCAGTTCTTC
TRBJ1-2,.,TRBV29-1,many,CSVGLQGQRSYGYTF,TGCAGCGTCGGTTTACAGGGCCAGCGGAGCTATGGCTACACCTTC
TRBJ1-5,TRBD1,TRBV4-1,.,CASSPLGQGAQPQHF,TGCGCCAGCAGCCCACTGGGACAGGGGGCTCAGCCCCAGCATTTT
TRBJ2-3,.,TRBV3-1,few,CASSQGARDILTDTQYF,TGTGCCAGCAGCCAAGGGGCGCGGGACATTCTCACAGATACGCAGTATTTT
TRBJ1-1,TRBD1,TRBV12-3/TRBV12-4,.,CASGTTGLDTEAFF,TGTGCCAGCGGGACGACAGGGCTGGACACTGAAGCTTTCTTT
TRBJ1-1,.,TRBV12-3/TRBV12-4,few,CASSFRTHAFF,TGTGCCAGCAGTTTTCGGACCCACGCTTTCTTT
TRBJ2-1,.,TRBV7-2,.,CASSSGGFGNEQFF,TGTGCCAGCAGTTCAGGAGGGTTCGGCAATGAGCAGTTCTTC
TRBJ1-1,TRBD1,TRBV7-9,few,CASSRDTGGRTEAFF,TGTGCCAGCAGCCGAGATACAGGGGGGAGGACTGAAGCTTTCTTT
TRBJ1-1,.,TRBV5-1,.,CASSRRLGGGTEAFF,TGCGCCAGCAGCCGACGTCTAGGGGGTGGCACTGAAGCTTTCTTT
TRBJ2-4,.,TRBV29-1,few,CSVGGGLNIQYF,TGCAGCGTTGGGGGCGGGCTAAACATTCAGTACTTC
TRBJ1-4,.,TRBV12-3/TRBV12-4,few,CASSLMQGRKLFF,TGTGCCAGCAGTTTAATGCAGGGTCGAAAACTGTTTTTT
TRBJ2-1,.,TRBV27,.,CASSVSGTVGDEQFF,TGTGCCAGCAGTGTCTCCGGGACCGTGGGCGATGAGCAGTTCTTC